This entry describes one T cell receptor beta chain. This sample stems from a study of shared clonotypes between healthy human individuals. For each subset, genomic DNA was distributed in equal portions over several immunoSEQ plates. Profiling relied on immunoSEQ multiplex PCR, and the TCRdb table lists in-frame clones only, not all of them. Found here are 1.6 million or so clones, about 98.5% of them singletons; the top ten hold around 0.33%. CDR3 length: 17 residues. Per germline, CDR1 MDHEN and CDR2 SYDVKM. V was clipped by 4 bases and J by 0 bases, with 16 bases between them. The specimen was naive CD4+ T cells sorted from blood. Regarding subset: CD45RA+ positively selected. The genes are TRBV28 and TRBJ1-3; D is unclear. This clonotype was sampled from a man aged 30 to 45 in good health. CDR3 DNA sequence: TGTGCCAGCAGTTACTCAGGAACCCCAGCCTCTGGAAACACCATATATTTT. It encodes CASSYSGTPASGNTIYF.